These 24 T cell receptor beta chains came from one sample sequenced in a study of CD8 T cells in Susac syndrome. An input of 0.5 to 1 ug of RNA was subjected to reverse transcription using random hexamers. TCRdb processed the immunoSEQ multiplex PCR reads anew with MiXCR; each CDR3 protein has one entry. This table has approximately 53,000 distinct CDR3 sequences, 93% appearing once. The sequenced sample consisted of CD8+ T cells from PBMCs. These receptors came from a human donor with multiple sclerosis.

The genes are TRBV7-3 and TRBJ1-5; tentative D call: TRBD1 (6 bases). V was trimmed by 8 bases and J by 7 bases, leaving 18 bases between them. The CDR3 contains 14 residues. CDR1 and CDR2 from the germline V gene are SGHTA and FQGTGA. The CDR3 sequence: CASRPGESNQPQHF. The CDR3 DNA sequence: TGTGCCAGCCGACCAGGGGAGTCAAACCAGCCCCAGCATTTT.

CDR3 DNA: TGCGCCAGCAGCCAAGAAGTGGTACAGGGCTACATTAACTATGGCTACACCTTC. This gives the protein CASSQEVVQGYINYGYTF. The chain recombines TRBV4-3 with TRBJ1-2; maybe TRBD1 (6 bases). The CDR3 has 18 residues. The V gene lost 0 bases and the J gene lost 1 base, with 18 bases spanning the gap. CDR1 and CDR2 (germline): LGHNA, YSLEER.

The chain joins TRBV29-1 to TRBJ2-7, with unresolved D. The CDR3 is 10 amino acids. Germline V gives CDR1 SQVTM, CDR2 ANQGSEA. The V end lost 4 bases, the J end lost 7 bases, and 8 bases lay between the germline ends. In DNA, the CDR3 is TGCAGCGTTGCGGATGGGGAGCAGTACTTC. Translated: CSVADGEQYF.

V gene TRBV5-6 combines with J gene TRBJ2-3; D tentatively reads TRBD1 or TRBD2 (6 bases each). Germline V gene lookup returns CDR1 SGHDT and CDR2 YYEEEE. V lost 4 bases and J 9 bases, leaving 15 bases between the germline ends. This CDR3 has 13 residues. CDR3 sequence reads: CASSPEGGRTQYF. The CDR3 region has the DNA TGTGCCAGCAGCCCCGAGGGGGGTCGGACGCAGTATTTT.

This clonotype is a singleton in its sample. The rearrangement uses TRBV6-2 or TRBV6-3 and TRBJ2-1; the D gene is possibly TRBD1 (5 bases). Germline V gene data show CDR1 as MNHEY and CDR2 as SVGEGT. CDR3 length: 10 amino acids. V gave up 8 bases and J gave up 9 bases, with 8 bases separating them. CDR3 residues: CASGTGEQFF. The CDR3 region has the DNA TGTGCCAGCGGTACAGGTGAGCAGTTCTTC.

The chain combines TRBV29-1 with TRBJ2-7; tentatively, D is TRBD1 (5 bases). Germline CDR1 and CDR2: SQVTM and ANQGSEA. The CDR3 runs 10 residues. V was cut by 2 bases and J by 6 bases, with 5 bases left in between. CDR3 DNA: TGCAGCGTTGAACAGGGCGAGCAGTACTTC. Translation gives CSVEQGEQYF.

The CDR3 coding sequence is TGCAGCACCCCCGGGGGCACCATATATTTT. Amino acid sequence: CSTPGGTIYF. The chain has TRBV20-1 and TRBJ1-3, with D perhaps TRBD1 (5 bases). The germline V gene encodes CDR1 DFQATT and CDR2 SNEGSKA (reference sequence). The CDR3 runs 10 residues.

The chain links TRBV29-1 to TRBJ2-7; 8 bases line up with TRBD1. Germline V lookup: CDR1 SQVTM, CDR2 ANQGSEA. Germline trimming cut 5 bases from V and 0 bases from J; bases unmatched to any gene: 6. The CDR3 loop spans 14 amino acids. CDR3 sequence: CSVTGGPLSYEQYF. The CDR3 coding sequence is TGCAGCGTTACAGGGGGGCCCCTCTCCTACGAGCAGTACTTC.

The chain is built from TRBV5-1 and TRBJ2-7; D gene unclear. The CDR3 extends over 12 amino acids. V was cut by 0 bases and J by 6 bases, with 7 bases left in between. Germline CDR1 reads SGHRS; CDR2 reads YFSETQ. DNA for the CDR3: TGCGCCAGCAGCTTGGCCACGGGCGAGCAGTACTTC. Protein product: CASSLATGEQYF.

The chain has TRBV29-1 and TRBJ2-5; D perhaps matches TRBD2 (5 bases). The CDR3 extends over 12 amino acids. Trimming took 7 bases from V and 4 from J, leaving 13 bases between them. The germline gives CDR1 SQVTM, CDR2 ANQGSEA. CDR3 sequence (DNA): TGCAGCGGTTTGGCCGGAGGAGAGACCCAGTACTTC. Protein product: CSGLAGGETQYF.

The genes are TRBV2 and TRBJ2-6, with unresolved D. The V end was cut by 6 bases, the J end by 0 bases, with 9 bases between. CDR1 is SNHLY and CDR2 is FYNNEI in the germline V gene. CDR3 length: 15 residues. CDR3 region: CASRTTHSGANVLTF. The CDR3 DNA reads as TGTGCCAGCAGGACGACACACTCTGGGGCCAACGTCCTGACTTTC.

V and J are TRBV19 and TRBJ2-1; 8 nucleotides agree with TRBD2. The CDR3 loop spans 16 amino acids. Looked up from germline, CDR1 is LNHDA and CDR2 is SQIVND (reference sequence). V lost 1 base, J lost 4 bases, and 6 bases stayed unmatched. CDR3 DNA sequence: TGTGCCAGTAGTATAGCAGCGGGGGACCTTTACAATGAGCAGTTCTTC. Amino acid sequence: CASSIAAGDLYNEQFF.

The genes are TRBV7-9 and TRBJ2-5; D gene uncertain. Looked up from germline, CDR1 is SEHNR and CDR2 is FQNEAQ (reference sequence). This CDR3 region has 14 residues. Trimming pared 1 base from V and 4 bases from J, leaving 10 bases between. DNA of the CDR3: TGTGCCAGCAGCTTAGAAGGCGGCCTAGAGACCCAGTACTTC. Its protein is CASSLEGGLETQYF.

The rearrangement joins TRBV29-1 to TRBJ2-3, with D unclear. Trimming shortened V by 5 bases and J by 2 bases, and 8 bases separated the two germline ends. Germline CDR1 reads SQVTM; CDR2 reads ANQGSEA. The CDR3 sequence is 12 residues long. The CDR3 loop reads CSVSSNTDTQYF. CDR3 coding DNA: TGCAGCGTTTCATCAAACACAGATACGCAGTATTTT.

Written as DNA, the CDR3 is TGTGCCAGCAGTGATAACGCTGAAGATTCACCCCTCCACTTT. Amino acids: CASSDNAEDSPLHF. The chain combines TRBV2 with TRBJ1-6; D gene unclear. From germline, CDR1 is SNHLY and CDR2 FYNNEI. Between the trimmed V and J ends, which lost 3 bases and 8 bases, there was a span of 11 bases. The CDR3 is 14 residues long.

The gene calls are TRBV7-9 and TRBJ1-4; maybe TRBD1 (6 bases). In germline, CDR1 is SEHNR, CDR2 FQNEAQ (reference sequence). CDR3 length: 15 residues. Trimming stripped 5 bases from V and 4 bases from J, with 14 bases between. The CDR3 DNA sequence: TGTGCCAGCAGCCCCCCCGACAGGCTTAATGAAAAACTGTTTTTT. It translates to CASSPPDRLNEKLFF.

The rearrangement uses TRBV28 and TRBJ2-7, with 7 bases lining up with TRBD1. This CDR3 contains 13 residues. The V and J ends lost 6 bases and 10 bases, in that order; junction bases with no gene match: 12. Germline assignment: CDR1 MDHEN and CDR2 SYDVKM. The CDR3 DNA is TGTGCCAGCAGGTATAATACAGGGGTGCGTCAGTACTTC. Translated: CASRYNTGVRQYF.

J is TRBJ2-3 and V is TRBV4-1, with a tentative D call TRBD1 (6 bases). Trimming shortened V by 1 base and J by 0 bases, and 11 bases separated the two germline ends. This CDR3 region has 16 residues. Per germline, CDR1 MGHRA and CDR2 YSYEKL. The chain's CDR3 is CASSQVMGASTDTQYF. The DNA of the CDR3 is TGCGCCAGCAGCCAAGTCATGGGGGCTAGCACAGATACGCAGTATTTT.

The V and J genes are TRBV3-1 and TRBJ1-1; the D gene is possibly TRBD1 (5 bases). Trimming took off 0 bases at V and 3 bases at J, with 14 bases between the two ends. The CDR3 loop spans 16 amino acids. Germline CDR1 and CDR2: LGHDT and YNNKEL (reference sequence). The CDR3 here is CASSQDRAGRYTEAFF. The DNA of the CDR3 is TGTGCCAGCAGCCAAGATCGGGCAGGGCGTTACACTGAAGCTTTCTTT.

This clonotype occurred once. The V and J genes are TRBV29-1 and TRBJ2-1; 9 positions match TRBD2. The ends lost 4 bases at V and 5 bases at J; junction bases unmatched: 6. Germline CDR1 is SQVTM and CDR2 is ANQGSEA. The CDR3 spans 14 residues. CDR3 loop: CSVGKAGGHNEQFF. The CDR3 DNA reads as TGCAGCGTTGGGAAGGCGGGGGGGCACAATGAGCAGTTCTTC.

This chain connects TRBV3-1 to TRBJ2-7, with D perhaps matching TRBD2 (6 bases). The germline gives CDR1 LGHDT, CDR2 YNNKEL (reference sequence). V was pared by 0 bases and J by 0 bases, with 12 bases between. The CDR3 loop spans 16 amino acids. CDR3 in DNA: TGTGCCAGCAGCCAAGATTGGAGGGGAACCTCCTACGAGCAGTACTTC. As protein: CASSQDWRGTSYEQYF.

In this sample, this clonotype turned up a few times. The chain recombines TRBV29-1 with TRBJ2-7, with D possibly TRBD2 on 5 matching bases. Germline CDR1 SQVTM, CDR2 ANQGSEA. The V gene lost 0 bases and the J gene lost 2 bases, with 8 bases spanning the gap. CDR3 length: 13 amino acids. The CDR3 here is CSVEDERTYEQYF. The CDR3, as DNA: TGCAGCGTTGAAGATGAGCGGACCTACGAGCAGTACTTC.

The rearrangement links TRBV19 to TRBJ1-4, with D hard to call. This CDR3 is built from 14 residues. V was cut by 7 bases and J by 6 bases, with 15 bases left in between. The germline CDR1 and CDR2 sequences are LNHDA and SQIVND (reference sequence). CDR3: CASTDRTEYEKLFF. The CDR3 region has the DNA TGTGCCAGTACGGACCGGACGGAATATGAAAAACTGTTTTTT.

This chain connects TRBV27 to TRBJ1-1; D is unresolved. Trimming removed 0 bases from V and 0 bases from J, with 8 bases in between. The CDR3 covers 15 residues. Germline V CDR1 and CDR2: MNHEY, SMNVEV (reference sequence). The DNA for the CDR3 is TGTGCCAGCAGTTTATCGTATCTGATGAACACTGAAGCTTTCTTT. Translated, it gives CASSLSYLMNTEAFF.